These 23 T cell receptor beta chains were all obtained from the same sample, sequenced in a study of cytomegalovirus exposure and HLA in healthy donors. PCR employed 60 Vbeta and 13 Jbeta primers. Profiling relied on immunoSEQ multiplex PCR, and the TCRdb table lists in-frame clones only, not all of them. This table has under 300,000 clones, around 81% appearing once. Sequencing was carried out using PBMCs. These receptors were taken from a woman in her sixties or seventies in good health and CMV-seropositive.

The genes are TRBV28 and TRBJ2-4, with 16 bases that match TRBD2. The CDR3 totals 20 residues. Per the germline V gene, CDR1 is MDHEN and CDR2 is SYDVKM. V trimming: 5 bases; J trimming: 3 bases; junction bases outside the gene matches: 13. Written as DNA, the CDR3 is TGTGCCAGCAGTCCCCCCCACCCGGGACTAGCGGGAGGGGGCAAAAACATTCAGTACTTC. This sequence encodes CASSPPHPGLAGGGKNIQYF.

This clone was recorded a few times. The chain is built from TRBV5-1 and TRBJ2-7; 7 bases map to TRBD1. After removal of 0 bases from V and 3 bases from J, the junction contained 3 bases not matched to a gene. CDR3 length equals 14 residues. Per germline, CDR1 SGHRS and CDR2 YFSETQ. The CDR3, as DNA: TGCGCCAGCAGCTTGGGGGACAGCCGCTACGAGCAGTACTTC. This encodes CASSLGDSRYEQYF.

The V gene is TRBV5-4, the J gene TRBJ2-7, with TRBD2 as a possible D gene (7 bases). This CDR3 has 16 residues. Between the trimmed V and J ends, which lost 6 bases and 3 bases, there was a span of 22 bases. Looked up from germline, CDR1 is SGHNT and CDR2 is YYREEE (reference sequence). The CDR3 spells CASNPGGGRPGYEQYF. As DNA, the CDR3 is TGTGCCAGCAACCCCGGGGGCGGGAGACCAGGCTACGAGCAGTACTTC.

This sequence joins TRBV28 and TRBJ2-7; TRBD1 matches 9 bases. This CDR3 comprises 13 residues. The ends lost 9 bases at V and 3 bases at J; junction bases unmatched: 6. CDR1 is MDHEN, CDR2 SYDVKM, per germline. The CDR3 reads CASYTGGVYEQYF. The CDR3 region has the DNA TGTGCCAGTTATACAGGGGGCGTCTACGAGCAGTACTTC.

The chain carries TRBV5-1 and TRBJ2-1; D is perhaps TRBD2 (5 bases). The CDR3 runs 16 residues. Trimming stripped 6 bases from V and 5 bases from J, with 21 bases between. Germline CDR1 SGHRS, CDR2 YFSETQ. CDR3 sequence: CASTVIIAKADNEQFF. For the CDR3, the DNA is TGCGCCAGCACAGTTATTATAGCGAAGGCTGACAATGAGCAGTTCTTC.

This rearrangement joins TRBV6-6 to TRBJ1-4; possibly TRBD1 for D (5 bases). This CDR3 region has 16 residues. With 6 bases removed from V and 0 bases from J, the gap between germline ends came to 14 bases. CDR1 MNHNY and CDR2 SVGAGI come from the germline V gene (reference sequence). The CDR3 spells CASSPGGVATNEKLFF. CDR3 nucleotides: TGTGCCAGCAGCCCCGGGGGGGTTGCAACTAATGAAAAACTGTTTTTT.

This clone was observed a single time. The chain uses TRBV2 and TRBJ1-1; no firm D call. CDR1 and CDR2 (germline): SNHLY, FYNNEI. The germline V and J ends were trimmed by 2 bases and 3 bases, with 10 bases remaining between them. This CDR3 is built from 14 residues. The CDR3 DNA follows: TGTGCCAGCAGTGAAACGGGGAAGCACACTGAAGCTTTCTTT. This encodes CASSETGKHTEAFF.

The chain is built from TRBV29-1 and TRBJ1-5, with 7 bases identical to TRBD1. Trimming cost V 6 bases and J 3 bases; bases outside gene matches: 5. Per germline, CDR1 SQVTM and CDR2 ANQGSEA. The length of the CDR3 is 13 residues. The CDR3 region has the DNA TGCAGCGTCCTAACAGGGGCCAATCAGCCCCAGCATTTT. Translation: CSVLTGANQPQHF. Supplemented by reference TRBV29-1 and TRBJ1-5, the full variable domain reads SAVISQKPSRDICQRGTSLTIQCQVDSQVTMMFWYRQQPGQSLTLIATANQGSEATYESGFVIDKFPISRPNLTFSTLTVSNMSPEDSSIYLCSVLTGANQPQHFGDGTRLSIL.

V gene TRBV7-8 combines with J gene TRBJ1-2; 10 nucleotides agree with TRBD1. The germline V gene encodes CDR1 SGHVS and CDR2 FQNEAQ. V lost 4 bases, J lost 3 bases, and 2 bases stayed unmatched. The CDR3 is made up of 14 amino acids. CDR3 bases: TGTGCCAGCAGCTCGGACAGGGGGGACTATGGCTACACCTTC. The encoded protein is CASSSDRGDYGYTF. The whole variable domain, remainder taken from reference TRBV7-8 and TRBJ1-2, is GAGVSQSPRYKVAKRGQDVALRCDPISGHVSLFWYQQALGQGPEFLTYFQNEAQLDKSGLPSDRFFAERPEGSVSTLKIQRTQQEDSAVYLCASSSDRGDYGYTFGSGTRLTVV.

This chain connects TRBV2 to TRBJ2-1; maybe TRBD1 (5 bases). With 5 bases removed from V and 9 bases from J, the gap between germline ends came to 14 bases. CDR1 and CDR2 (germline): SNHLY, FYNNEI. This CDR3 is 13 amino acids long. The CDR3 region is CASSRAGQGEQFF. The CDR3 DNA is TGTGCCAGCAGTCGGGCAGGGCAAGGTGAGCAGTTCTTC.

The chain is built from TRBV4-2 and TRBJ2-1; 12 nucleotides match TRBD2. V lost 4 bases, J lost 8 bases, and 12 bases stayed unmatched. This CDR3 region has 17 residues. Looked up from germline, CDR1 is LGHNA and CDR2 is YNFKEQ. CDR3 nucleotides: TGTGCCAGCAGCCCCCATCCCGGACTAGCGGGAATCGATGAGCAGTTCTTC. Encoded protein: CASSPHPGLAGIDEQFF.

This clone has just a few counts. This chain links TRBV2 with TRBJ2-3, with TRBD2 matching over 7 bases. The CDR3 covers 16 residues. V shed 3 bases and J 2 bases; nucleotides not matched to a gene: 8. CDR1 and CDR2 from the germline V gene are SNHLY and FYNNEI. In DNA form, the CDR3 reads TGTGCCAGCAGTGAGGGGAGCGGGACTAACACAGATACGCAGTATTTT. Translated, it gives CASSEGSGTNTDTQYF.

J is TRBJ1-5 and V is TRBV27, with D possibly TRBD1 on 5 matching bases. Per the germline V gene, CDR1 is MNHEY and CDR2 is SMNVEV (reference sequence). Between the trimmed V and J ends, which lost 6 bases and 8 bases, there was a span of 14 bases. The CDR3 is 13 residues long. CDR3 protein: CASSQWVGEPQHF. The CDR3 region has the DNA TGTGCCAGCAGCCAATGGGTAGGGGAGCCCCAGCATTTT.

This clone was recorded once. This chain connects TRBV30 to TRBJ1-1; the D is unclear. This CDR3 contains 13 residues. V lost 8 bases and J 4 bases, leaving 17 bases between the germline ends. The germline V gene encodes CDR1 GTSNPN and CDR2 SVGIG (reference sequence). The CDR3 nucleotides read TGTGCCGGAGAGGTAGTAGCGGTCACTGAAGCTTTCTTT. This translates into CAGEVVAVTEAFF.

With regard to this clone: At one boundary the junction diverges from the germline segment, which might be a read error. This chain uses TRBV7-9 with TRBJ1-2, with D unresolved. The CDR3 loop spans 12 amino acids. Germline assignment: CDR1 SEHNR and CDR2 FQNEAQ (reference sequence). Here the CDR3 reads CSSSSRSYGYTF. The CDR3 nucleotides are TGTTCCAGCAGCTCCCGGTCATACGGCTACACCTTC.

The gene calls are TRBV5-5 and TRBJ2-2, with 11 bases identical to TRBD1. The CDR3 runs 17 residues. Looked up from germline, CDR1 is SGHKS and CDR2 is YYEKEE (reference sequence). V lost 4 bases and J lost 2; bases outside the gene matches: 7. The CDR3 sequence: CASSKKGTGGNTGELFF. The CDR3 DNA is TGTGCCAGCAGCAAAAAGGGGACAGGGGGAAACACCGGGGAGCTGTTTTTT.

The V call is TRBV2, the J call TRBJ2-5; D might be TRBD1 (5 bases). Germline V gives CDR1 SNHLY, CDR2 FYNNEI. The CDR3 has 13 amino acids. V gave up 5 bases and J gave up 4 bases, with 11 bases separating them. CDR3 DNA sequence: TGTGCCAGCAGTCCCCAGGGAAGAGAGACCCAGTACTTC. This gives the protein CASSPQGRETQYF. Variable domain in full (rest from reference TRBV2 and TRBJ2-5): EPEVTQTPSHQVTQMGQEVILRCVPISNHLYFYWYRQILGQKVEFLVSFYNNEISEKSEIFDDQFSVERPDGSNFTLKIRSTKLEDSAMYFCASSPQGRETQYFGPGTRLLVL.

The chain carries TRBV19 and TRBJ2-7; perhaps TRBD2 as D (6 bases). V dropped 9 bases and J dropped 3 bases, with 15 bases sitting between them. Per germline, CDR1 LNHDA and CDR2 SQIVND (reference sequence). The CDR3 runs to 13 residues. The CDR3 spells CASSFRGNYEQYF. For the CDR3, the DNA is TGTGCCAGCTCCTTCCGGGGGAACTACGAGCAGTACTTC. Full variable domain (remainder filled in from reference TRBV19 and TRBJ2-7): DGGITQSPKYLFRKEGQNVTLSCEQNLNHDAMYWYRQDPGQGLRLIYYSQIVNDFQKGDIAEGYSVSREKKESFPLTVTSAQKNPTAFYLCASSFRGNYEQYFGPGTRLTVT.

The CDR3, as DNA: TGTGCCAGCGACAGGGTAGGCTACGAGCAGTACTTC. Translating it yields CASDRVGYEQYF. The V and J genes are TRBV2 and TRBJ2-7; 7 nucleotides agree with TRBD1. CDR1 and CDR2 (germline): SNHLY, FYNNEI. Trimming at V came to 8 bases and at J to 3 bases, leaving 4 bases not matched to a gene. This CDR3 region has 12 residues.

The chain recombines TRBV5-6 with TRBJ1-1; D is perhaps TRBD1 (6 bases). Germline CDR1 and CDR2: SGHDT and YYEEEE. The CDR3 runs 14 residues. With 4 bases removed from V and 1 base from J, the gap between germline ends came to 11 bases. For the CDR3, the DNA is TGTGCCAGCAGCGTGGGACAAGCGAACACTGAAGCTTTCTTT. This translates into CASSVGQANTEAFF.

V is TRBV27 and J is TRBJ2-3; 11 bases are a match to TRBD2. V shed 6 bases, J shed 3 bases, and the junction held 5 bases outside the gene matches. Germline loops: CDR1 MNHEY, CDR2 SMNVEV (reference sequence). This CDR3 contains 15 residues. CDR3 amino acids: CASSRSGRATDTQYF. As DNA, the CDR3 is TGTGCCAGCAGCCGTAGCGGGAGGGCGACAGATACGCAGTATTTT.

The CDR3 DNA is TGTGCCAGCAGCCTCAGGGTGGCGAGCACCGGGGAGCTGTTTTTT. This codes for CASSLRVASTGELFF. The chain employs TRBV7-2 and TRBJ2-2, with D possibly matching TRBD1 (5 bases). Germline CDR1 is SGHTA and CDR2 is FQGNSA. The CDR3 sequence is 15 residues long. V lost 5 bases and J lost 4, with 14 bases in between.

The chain is built from TRBV9 and TRBJ1-4; TRBD1 aligns across 7 bases. The germline CDR1 and CDR2 sequences are SGDLS and YYNGEE. J gave up 5 bases and V 0 bases, and 13 bases lay outside the gene matches. The CDR3 runs 18 residues. The CDR3 spells CASSVATSGGTDNEKLFF. The DNA of the CDR3 is TGTGCCAGCAGCGTAGCTACGAGTGGGGGGACAGACAATGAAAAACTGTTTTTT. Using reference TRBV9 and TRBJ1-4 for the parts outside the CDR3, the full variable domain is DSGVTQTPKHLITATGQRVTLRCSPRSGDLSVYWYQQSLDQGLQFLIQYYNGEERAKGNILERFSAQQFPDLHSELNLSSLELGDSALYFCASSVATSGGTDNEKLFFGSGTQLSVL.